The T cell receptor beta chain described here comes from a study of cytomegalovirus exposure and HLA in healthy donors. Study-wide results and caveats: A few of the chains that were CMV-associated were confirmed in vitro to be specific for CMV antigens. Trimming of TCR beta V- and J-genes showed a link, identified in a later analysis, to a missense DCLRE1C variant. Only CMV serostatus was available as immune exposure information.

Researchers ran the PCR with 60 Vbeta and 13 Jbeta primers. The assay was immunoSEQ multiplex PCR, and TCRdb's table has in-frame clones only and misses some. The sample holds around 140,000 clones, around four fifths seen once. Germline V gives CDR1 SEHNR, CDR2 FQNEAQ (reference sequence). The CDR3 has 17 residues. V dropped 3 bases and J dropped 5; count of bases not matched to a gene: 9. In the case of this clone: What it binds is not known.

The rearrangement uses TRBV7-9 and TRBJ2-5; TRBD2 matches 13 bases. Sequencing input: PBMCs. The TCR originated in a woman aged 50 to 60 in good health and CMV-seropositive. CDR3 coding DNA: TGTGCCAGCAGCTTGCGACTAGCGGGGGGATCTGGGGAGACCCAGTACTTC. Its protein product is CASSLRLAGGSGETQYF.